The clone carrying this T cell receptor beta chain was recorded many times. Antigen specificity is unknown. This sample is part of a study of T cells in Graves' hyperthyroidism and ophthalmopathy. Study as a whole: Peripheral blood was taken when the disease was first diagnosed, before any treatment began.

Study outcomes and limitations: Ophthalmopathy was predicted by the model a median of roughly 6.6 months ahead of onset. Patients with ophthalmopathy were separated from those with stable hyperthyroidism by a 13 V-J model.

The CDR3 consists of 16 residues. The V gene end was trimmed by 3 bases and the J gene end by 3 bases; junction bases not matched to a gene: 9. Germline values: CDR1 SEHNR, CDR2 FQNEAQ (reference sequence). Disease duration under 2 months; hyperthyroidism patients were aged 18 to 65. TCR beta CDR3 regions were amplified from RNA. HTBI primers were used for first-round RT-PCR of the TCR CDR3. From the multiplex PCR reads, TCRdb called clonotypes with MiXCR, one entry per CDR3 protein. The table records nearly 600,000 distinct CDR3 sequences, around 13% of them present only once. The clonotype comes from a woman in her twenties or thirties with Graves' hyperthyroidism that later progressed to Graves' ophthalmopathy. The chain employs TRBV7-9 and TRBJ1-1; TRBD1 agrees at 8 bases. Sequences were obtained from blood. The DNA of the CDR3 is TGTGCCAGCAGCTTGGGGACAGGCGCCACGGACACTGAAGCTTTCTTT. Encoded protein: CASSLGTGATDTEAFF.